A single sample is the source of the 17 T cell receptor beta chains below, sequenced in a study of T cells in tuberculosis. Sorting used thawed, overnight-rested PBMC stained with anti-CD3, a viability dye and GMM-loaded CD1B tetramer. C32 glucose monomycolate from Rhodococcus equi was loaded onto the CD1B tetramers. Sequencing used immunoSEQ multiplex PCR; TCRdb keeps in-frame clones, though not all of them. Of 54,000 or so clones listed, 81% were seen once; the top ten hold about 13%. Sequenced sample: CD1b-GMM tetramer-negative cells sorted from PBMCs. The source of these receptors is an adult woman with latent tuberculosis.

The chain couples TRBV2 to TRBJ1-2, with TRBD1 identical over 7 bases. Germline lookup yields CDR1 SNHLY and CDR2 FYNNEI. J gave up 3 bases and V 5 bases, and 6 bases lay outside the gene matches. CDR3 size: 14 residues. The CDR3 is CASSQEGTDYGYTF. In DNA form, the CDR3 reads TGTGCCAGCAGTCAAGAGGGGACAGACTATGGCTACACCTTC.

This clone was counted only a few times. CDR3 residues: CAIRPQGSQGNEQYF. CDR3 in DNA: TGTGCCATCAGGCCACAGGGCTCCCAGGGGAACGAGCAGTACTTC. J is TRBJ2-7 and V is TRBV10-3, with a tentative D call TRBD1 (6 bases). Trimming removed 6 bases from V and 5 bases from J, with 20 bases in between. This CDR3 region has 15 residues. Germline V gene lookup returns CDR1 ENHRY and CDR2 SYGVKD.

V is TRBV6-1 and J is TRBJ2-7, with 10 bases lining up with TRBD2. The J segment lost 2 bases and the V segment lost 6 bases, leaving 7 bases of the junction unmatched. This CDR3 is built from 15 residues. Germline values: CDR1 MNHNS, CDR2 SASEGT. CDR3 sequence reads: CASRDSGGAPYEQYF. CDR3 bases: TGTGCCAGCAGAGACAGCGGGGGGGCCCCCTACGAGCAGTACTTC.

The chain links TRBV2 to TRBJ2-7; perhaps TRBD1 as D (6 bases). The CDR3 spans 14 residues. The germline V gene has CDR1 SNHLY and CDR2 FYNNEI. The V end was cut by 4 bases, the J end by 0 bases, with 10 bases between. This CDR3 reads CASSAGQISYEQYF. CDR3 sequence (DNA): TGTGCCAGCAGTGCGGGACAAATCTCCTACGAGCAGTACTTC.

With respect to this clone: The sample has other DNA sequences that encode this CDR3 too. The gene calls are TRBV2 and TRBJ2-1; TRBD2 matches at 8 bases. V shed 6 bases and J 5 bases; nucleotides not matched to a gene: 12. CDR3 length: 16 amino acids. Germline CDR1 and CDR2: SNHLY and FYNNEI. CDR3 bases: TGTGCCAGCAGGGGGTACGGACTAGCAGAGAACAATGAGCAGTTCTTC. It yields the protein CASRGYGLAENNEQFF.

V is TRBV7-9 and J is TRBJ1-2; D gene uncertain. The CDR3 is 12 residues long. Germline CDR1 SEHNR, CDR2 FQNEAQ (reference sequence). V lost 5 bases and J 8 bases, leaving 12 bases between the germline ends. CDR3 sequence: CASSRRGGGYTF. The CDR3 nucleotides read TGTGCCAGCAGCCGGCGGGGTGGAGGCTACACCTTC. The full variable domain, its missing parts supplied by reference TRBV7-9 and TRBJ1-2, is DTGVSQNPRHKITKRGQNVTFRCDPISEHNRLYWYRQTLGQGPEFLTYFQNEAQLEKSRLLSDRFSAERPKGSFSTLEIQRTEQGDSAMYLCASSRRGGGYTFGSGTRLTVV.

The chain employs TRBV9 and TRBJ2-3; maybe TRBD1 (5 bases). The germline V gene encodes CDR1 SGDLS and CDR2 YYNGEE. Between the trimmed V and J ends, which lost 0 bases and 6 bases, there was a span of 11 bases. The length of the CDR3 is 14 residues. The CDR3 spells CASSVGTSGDTQYF. CDR3 sequence (DNA): TGTGCCAGCAGCGTAGGGACATCAGGGGATACGCAGTATTTT.

The chain recombines TRBV19 with TRBJ2-2, with 7 bases that match TRBD1. V was pared by 5 bases and J by 0 bases, with 3 bases of the junction left unmatched. The germline V gene encodes CDR1 LNHDA and CDR2 SQIVND (reference sequence). The CDR3 contains 15 residues. The CDR3 region is CASSSGQANTGELFF. CDR3 sequence (DNA): TGTGCCAGTAGTTCCGGACAGGCGAACACCGGGGAGCTGTTTTTT.

V is TRBV9 and J is TRBJ2-3; tentative D call: TRBD2 (5 bases). Trimming removed 2 bases from V and 1 base from J, with 11 bases in between. The germline V gene encodes CDR1 SGDLS and CDR2 YYNGEE. The CDR3 length is 15 residues. The CDR3 here is CASSVMGERTDTQYF. CDR3 nucleotides: TGTGCCAGCAGCGTTATGGGAGAACGCACAGATACGCAGTATTTT. Combining the CDR3 with reference TRBV9 and TRBJ2-3 gives the whole variable domain DSGVTQTPKHLITATGQRVTLRCSPRSGDLSVYWYQQSLDQGLQFLIQYYNGEERAKGNILERFSAQQFPDLHSELNLSSLELGDSALYFCASSVMGERTDTQYFGPGTRLTVL.

This clone turned up a few times. J is TRBJ1-2 and V is TRBV9, with unresolved D. The CDR3 is 13 amino acids. The germline gives CDR1 SGDLS, CDR2 YYNGEE. V was shortened by 2 bases and J by 2 bases, with 7 bases between the two germline ends. The CDR3 loop reads CASSVNGNYGYTF. Written as DNA, the CDR3 is TGTGCCAGCAGCGTTAACGGGAACTATGGCTACACCTTC.

The rearrangement joins TRBV7-2 to TRBJ1-4, with D possibly matching TRBD1 (6 bases). The V end lost 1 base, the J end lost 11 bases, and 14 bases lay between the germline ends. The CDR3 length is 14 residues. Looked up from germline, CDR1 is SGHTA and CDR2 is FQGNSA. DNA of the CDR3: TGTGCCAGCAGCTTAGGGGGGGGCCAGGGGAAACTGTTTTTT. It is translated as CASSLGGGQGKLFF.

This clone turned up a few times. V gene TRBV11-2 combines with J gene TRBJ2-7; the D gene is possibly TRBD1 (5 bases). The V and J ends lost 0 bases and 2 bases respectively, with 8 bases between them. The CDR3 loop spans 14 amino acids. In germline, CDR1 is SGHAT, CDR2 FQNNGV. The CDR3 DNA is TGTGCCAGCAGCTTAGATGGGGCGGCCTACGAGCAGTACTTC. It is translated as CASSLDGAAYEQYF.

This rearrangement joins TRBV18 to TRBJ1-5; the match to TRBD1 covers 8 bases. After removal of 4 bases from V and 0 bases from J, the junction contained 5 bases not matched to a gene. CDR1 and CDR2 (germline): KGHSH, LQKENI. The CDR3 has 16 residues. CDR3 loop: CASSRLTGDSNQPQHF. In DNA, the CDR3 is TGTGCCAGCTCACGCCTGACAGGGGATAGCAATCAGCCCCAGCATTTT.

This sequence joins TRBV28 and TRBJ1-4, with no clear D. CDR1 is MDHEN, CDR2 SYDVKM, per germline. The CDR3 runs 15 residues. V was trimmed by 1 base and J by 5 bases, leaving 11 bases between them. In DNA form, the CDR3 reads TGTGCCAGCAGTTTATTAGAAGGGAGCAATGAAAAACTGTTTTTT. Translation gives CASSLLEGSNEKLFF. Together with reference TRBV28 and TRBJ1-4, the CDR3 gives the full variable domain: DVKVTQSSRYLVKRTGEKVFLECVQDMDHENMFWYRQDPGLGLRLIYFSYDVKMKEKGDIPEGYSVSREKKERFSLILESASTNQTSMYLCASSLLEGSNEKLFFGSGTQLSVL.

The chain recombines TRBV27 with TRBJ2-5; no firm D call. Germline values: CDR1 MNHEY, CDR2 SMNVEV (reference sequence). There are 14 residues in the CDR3. V lost 8 bases, J lost 1 base, and 14 bases lay in between. CDR3 bases: TGTGCCAGCGCAACATTACAATCCCAAGAGACCCAGTACTTC. Its protein is CASATLQSQETQYF.

The chain uses TRBV7-9 and TRBJ1-2, with D possibly matching TRBD1 (5 bases). V dropped 1 base and J dropped 8 bases, with 11 bases sitting between them. The CDR3 covers 13 residues. Germline loops: CDR1 SEHNR, CDR2 FQNEAQ (reference sequence). The CDR3 loop is CASSLVQGGGYTF. The DNA for the CDR3 is TGTGCCAGCAGCTTAGTCCAGGGAGGAGGCTACACCTTC.

The V and J genes are TRBV27 and TRBJ2-1; TRBD2 might be the D (6 bases). Trimming removed 6 bases from V and 2 bases from J, with 14 bases in between. The V gene's germline CDR1 is MNHEY and CDR2 SMNVEV (reference sequence). There are 15 residues in the CDR3. In DNA form, the CDR3 reads TGTGCCAGCAGCTACGGGAGCTTTACCTACAATGAGCAGTTCTTC. Amino acids: CASSYGSFTYNEQFF.